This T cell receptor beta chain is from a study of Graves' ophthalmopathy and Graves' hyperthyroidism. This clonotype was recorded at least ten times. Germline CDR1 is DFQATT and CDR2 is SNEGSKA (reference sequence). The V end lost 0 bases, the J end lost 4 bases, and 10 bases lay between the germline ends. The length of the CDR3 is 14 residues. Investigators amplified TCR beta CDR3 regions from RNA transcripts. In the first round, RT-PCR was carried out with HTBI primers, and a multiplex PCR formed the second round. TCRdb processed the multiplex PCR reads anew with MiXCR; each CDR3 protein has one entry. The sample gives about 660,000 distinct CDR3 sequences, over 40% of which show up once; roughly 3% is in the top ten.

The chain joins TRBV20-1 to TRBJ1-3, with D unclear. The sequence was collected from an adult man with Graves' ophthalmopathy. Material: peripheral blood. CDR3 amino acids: CSARDGTWGNTIYF. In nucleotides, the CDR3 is TGCAGTGCTAGAGATGGTACCTGGGGAAACACCATATATTTT.